The 7 T cell receptor beta chains reported below all come from one sample, sequenced in a study of beta chain features in type 1 diabetes. cDNA synthesis used the whole RNA isolate, giving expressed TCRB sequences. Profiled with immunoSEQ multiplex PCR; TCRdb holds only in-frame clones, not every one. The table lists 810,000 or so clones, roughly 16% of them singletons. Sequenced material: naive CD4+ T cells from blood. The receptor source for this set is a woman in her late teens or twenties in good health.

This clone was seen a few times. The J gene is TRBJ2-7, the V gene TRBV28; D uncertain. CDR3 length: 12 amino acids. With 4 bases removed from V and 7 bases from J, the gap between germline ends came to 11 bases. Germline-derived CDR1 and CDR2 are MDHEN and SYDVKM. The CDR3 region has the DNA TGTGCCAGCAGTTCCGCCTCCTGGGAGCAGTACTTC. Protein: CASSSASWEQYF.

This clone was detected only a few times. Different DNA sequences within this sample yield the same CDR3. The chain links TRBV29-1 to TRBJ1-2; D is unclear. The V gene's germline CDR1 is SQVTM and CDR2 ANQGSEA. The CDR3 is made up of 11 amino acids. V was cut by 4 bases and J by 2 bases, with 5 bases left in between. The CDR3 DNA reads TGCAGCGTTGGTCAGAACTATGGCTACACCTTC. It specifies CSVGQNYGYTF.

The chain couples TRBV28 to TRBJ2-7, with 7 positions matching TRBD1. CDR1 MDHEN and CDR2 SYDVKM come from the germline V gene. V lost 3 bases to trimming and J lost 6 bases; unmatched junction nucleotides: 8. This CDR3 comprises 14 residues. The CDR3 sequence: CASSLGTAPREQYF. Written as DNA, the CDR3 is TGTGCCAGCAGTTTGGGGACAGCCCCCCGCGAGCAGTACTTC.

This clone was seen a handful of times. The chain is built from TRBV28 and TRBJ2-1; 14 bases map to TRBD2. This CDR3 is built from 16 residues. Trimming at V came to 3 bases and at J to 10 bases, leaving 8 bases not matched to a gene. Germline V gene sequence: CDR1 MDHEN, CDR2 SYDVKM. This CDR3 reads CASSFWRGLAGGEQFF. Written as DNA, the CDR3 is TGTGCCAGCAGTTTTTGGCGTGGACTAGCGGGAGGAGAGCAGTTCTTC.

This clone was seen only a few times. The chain joins TRBV5-6 to TRBJ1-2, with 9 bases fitting TRBD1. Germline CDR1 reads SGHDT; CDR2 reads YYEEEE. The J segment lost 7 bases and the V segment lost 7 bases, leaving 17 bases of the junction unmatched. This CDR3 contains 16 residues. The CDR3 here is CASWKGRGQGLVGYTF. CDR3 bases: TGTGCCAGCTGGAAGGGCCGGGGACAGGGATTAGTTGGCTACACCTTC.

Regarding this clone: Distinct nucleotide sequences in the sample also encode this CDR3. V is TRBV6-6 and J is TRBJ1-1; D gene unclear. This CDR3 spans 13 amino acids. V was shortened by 6 bases and J by 1 base, with 9 bases between the two germline ends. Germline V gives CDR1 MNHNY, CDR2 SVGAGI (reference sequence). CDR3 region: CASSRQENTEAFF. The CDR3 DNA is TGTGCCAGCAGCCGTCAGGAGAACACTGAAGCTTTCTTT.

This clone was counted a few times. The CDR3 sequence: CSVAGTDKKLFF. The CDR3 region has the DNA TGCAGCGTTGCAGGGACCGATAAAAAACTGTTTTTT. The rearrangement uses TRBV29-1 and TRBJ1-4; D may be TRBD1 (5 bases). V was cut by 4 bases and J by 9 bases, with 12 bases left in between. CDR1 is SQVTM, CDR2 ANQGSEA, per germline. This CDR3 spans 12 amino acids.